This T cell receptor beta chain is drawn from a study of T cells in Graves' hyperthyroidism and ophthalmopathy. Regarding this clonotype: Antigen: not known.

V gave up 2 bases and J gave up 1 base, with 12 bases separating them. Germline loops: CDR1 LNHNV, CDR2 YYDKDF (reference sequence). The CDR3 totals 15 residues. Study observations and caveats: Using 13 V-J features, a model discriminated ophthalmopathy from stable hyperthyroidism.

Researchers amplified the TCR beta CDR3 regions from RNA transcripts. The primer set for the first-round RT-PCR of the TCR CDR3 was HTBI. Using its own MiXCR run on the multiplex PCR reads, TCRdb lists one record per CDR3 protein. The sample lists some 510,000 distinct CDR3 sequences, 46% seen once, with roughly 8.2% in the top ten. Sequencing used peripheral blood or thyroid tissue (not recorded which). This sequence was found in a woman aged 18-30 years with Graves' hyperthyroidism. V usage is TRBV15 and J usage is TRBJ2-7; D gene uncertain. CDR3 nucleotide sequence: TGTGCCACCAGCAGACCGTCCGGCGCATCCTACGAGCAGTACTTC. It translates to CATSRPSGASYEQYF.